This T cell receptor beta chain was documented in a study of shared clonotypes between healthy human individuals. The repertoire was sequenced with immunoSEQ multiplex PCR; TCRdb's copy has only in-frame clones and lacks some. The table shows about 2.5 million clones, with less than 95% occurring only once. The CDR3 totals 14 residues. The ends were cut back, 1 base at V and 2 bases at J, with 8 bases in the middle. Germline CDR1 is SGHTA and CDR2 is FQGNSA. This receptor was taken from a man younger than 30 in good health. Some clones in this sample may be carry-over from other donors' samples. The V call is TRBV7-2, the J call TRBJ1-2; the D is unclear. Specimen: naive CD4+ T cells from PBMCs. This sample's subset: CD45RA+ positively selected. As DNA, the CDR3 is TGTGCCAGCAGCTTAGTAACACAGAACTATGGCTACACCTTC. Translated, it gives CASSLVTQNYGYTF. Based on the CDR3 plus reference TRBV7-2 and TRBJ1-2, the full variable domain is GAGVSQSPSNKVTEKGKDVELRCDPISGHTALYWYRQSLGQGLEFLIYFQGNSAPDKSGLPSDRFSAERTGGSVSTLTIQRTQQEDSAVYLCASSLVTQNYGYTFGSGTRLTVV.